One sample yielded the 2 T cell receptor beta chains listed below, sequenced in a study of blood T cell repertoires in COVID-19. The method was immunoSEQ multiplex PCR; TCRdb's version includes in-frame clones alone and lacks a portion of them. The repertoire holds some 160,000 clones, with around nine tenths as singletons. Specimen: peripheral blood. These receptors originate from a woman of 80 years or more with COVID-19, enrolled during active disease.

The rearrangement links TRBV5-6 to TRBJ1-1; unclear D gene. Germline CDR1 and CDR2: SGHDT and YYEEEE. The CDR3 spans 14 residues. V gave up 4 bases and J gave up 0 bases, with 10 bases separating them. As DNA, the CDR3 is TGTGCCAGCAGCAAAACGCGGATGAACACTGAAGCTTTCTTT. It translates to CASSKTRMNTEAFF.

The rearrangement uses TRBV6-5 and TRBJ1-4, with TRBD1 as a possible D gene (5 bases). Germline V lookup: CDR1 MNHEY, CDR2 SVGAGI. The CDR3 contains 14 residues. Trimming left V 7 bases short and J 0 bases short, with 9 bases between. This CDR3 reads CASKEGTTNEKLFF. The CDR3 DNA follows: TGTGCCAGCAAGGAGGGGACAACTAATGAAAAACTGTTTTTT.